This entry lists 17 T cell receptor beta chains sequenced from one sample in a study of cytomegalovirus exposure and HLA in healthy donors. Vbeta (60) and Jbeta (13) primers were used in the PCR. Some clones are missing from TCRdb's copy, which holds only in-frame ones; the method was immunoSEQ multiplex PCR. The repertoire consists of fewer than 150,000 clones, with over 65% occurring once and the leading ten covering roughly 1.2%. Sequencing input: PBMCs. Receptor source: a man over 45 in good health and CMV-seronegative.

V gene TRBV10-3 combines with J gene TRBJ1-5; unclear D gene. The CDR3 spans 12 residues. Germline V lookup: CDR1 ENHRY, CDR2 SYGVKD. Trimming cost V 8 bases and J 1 base, with 6 bases left between them. As DNA, the CDR3 is TGTGCCATCGGGCAGAGCAATCAGCCCCAGCATTTT. Translation: CAIGQSNQPQHF.

The chain links TRBV11-1 to TRBJ2-7, with a tentative D call TRBD1 (5 bases). From germline, CDR1 is SGHAT and CDR2 FQDESV (reference sequence). The V end lost 2 bases, the J end lost 2 bases, and 16 bases lay between the germline ends. The CDR3 is made up of 16 amino acids. CDR3 region: CASSLNPSTVTYEQYF. The CDR3 coding sequence is TGTGCCAGCAGCTTAAATCCCTCGACAGTTACCTACGAGCAGTACTTC.

V usage is TRBV5-5 and J usage is TRBJ2-7; the D gene is possibly TRBD1 (6 bases). The V gene's germline CDR1 is SGHKS and CDR2 YYEKEE (reference sequence). Trimming took off 4 bases at V and 2 bases at J, with 10 bases between the two ends. CDR3 size: 13 residues. The CDR3 loop is CASSAGQPYEQYF. The CDR3 DNA sequence: TGTGCCAGCAGCGCCGGACAGCCCTACGAGCAGTACTTC.

The chain is built from TRBV5-1 and TRBJ2-7; 10 nucleotides align to TRBD2. Unmatched junction bases numbered 9, after V lost 1 base and J lost 5 bases. Germline CDR1 is SGHRS and CDR2 is YFSETQ. The CDR3 spans 16 residues. The CDR3 reads CASSLWPSGRVDEQYF. Written as DNA, the CDR3 is TGCGCCAGCAGCTTGTGGCCTAGCGGGAGAGTCGACGAGCAGTACTTC.

This clone was seen once. The genes are TRBV18 and TRBJ2-1, with TRBD1 matching over 9 bases. The germline gives CDR1 KGHSH, CDR2 LQKENI. The ends lost 6 bases at V and 6 bases at J; junction bases unmatched: 6. This CDR3 has 14 amino acids. CDR3: CASSRWTGVNEQFF. CDR3 coding DNA: TGTGCCAGCTCCCGATGGACAGGGGTCAATGAGCAGTTCTTC.

The genes are TRBV2 and TRBJ2-2; D may be TRBD1 (6 bases). The length of the CDR3 is 14 residues. Germline V gene data show CDR1 as SNHLY and CDR2 as FYNNEI. With 3 bases removed from V and 4 bases from J, the gap between germline ends came to 9 bases. CDR3 amino acids: CASSEAGVTGELFF. CDR3 coding DNA: TGTGCCAGCAGTGAGGCAGGGGTCACCGGGGAGCTGTTTTTT.

This clone was observed a few times. This chain joins TRBV6-6 and TRBJ2-7; D remains ambiguous. CDR3 length: 15 amino acids. Germline lookup yields CDR1 MNHNY and CDR2 SVGAGI (reference sequence). V was trimmed by 2 bases and J by 3 bases, leaving 14 bases between them. In nucleotides, the CDR3 is TGTGCCAGCAGTTACGGTTCAGGTTCTGGCTACGAGCAGTACTTC. It translates to CASSYGSGSGYEQYF.

The chain carries TRBV20-1 and TRBJ2-1, with a tentative D call TRBD2 (5 bases). The CDR3 covers 11 residues. The V end was cut by 0 bases, the J end by 10 bases, with 7 bases between. Germline V gene lookup returns CDR1 DFQATT and CDR2 SNEGSKA (reference sequence). The CDR3 loop is CSAREGVEQFF. CDR3 DNA sequence: TGCAGTGCTAGAGAGGGAGTGGAGCAGTTCTTC.

J is TRBJ1-4 and V is TRBV27; D perhaps matches TRBD1 (5 bases). Germline loops: CDR1 MNHEY, CDR2 SMNVEV (reference sequence). This CDR3 has 14 residues. Between the trimmed V and J ends, which lost 2 bases and 6 bases, there was a span of 10 bases. The CDR3 spells CASSLTWGDEKLFF. The DNA of the CDR3 is TGTGCCAGCAGTTTAACCTGGGGCGATGAAAAACTGTTTTTT.

This clone was seen only a few times. This rearrangement joins TRBV11-2 to TRBJ2-3; 8 bases line up with TRBD2. Germline trimming cut 1 base from V and 0 bases from J; bases unmatched to any gene: 3. CDR1 is SGHAT, CDR2 FQNNGV, per germline. The CDR3 spans 16 residues. Written as DNA, the CDR3 is TGTGCCAGCAGCTTAGTAGCGGGATATAGCACAGATACGCAGTATTTT. Translation gives CASSLVAGYSTDTQYF.

This clone was picked up one time. The chain uses TRBV19 and TRBJ2-1; TRBD1 aligns across 7 bases. Unmatched junction bases numbered 9, after V lost 5 bases and J lost 5 bases. This CDR3 has 15 residues. Germline CDR1 LNHDA, CDR2 SQIVND (reference sequence). CDR3 in DNA: TGTGCCAGTAGTTCAGCCGGGACAGCACACAATGAGCAGTTCTTC. It translates to CASSSAGTAHNEQFF.

This clone occurred once. The chain carries TRBV27 and TRBJ2-1, with 10 bases matching TRBD2. Losses at the gene ends were 5 bases for V and 7 bases for J; bases not matched to a gene: 8. This CDR3 contains 15 residues. Germline V gene sequence: CDR1 MNHEY, CDR2 SMNVEV (reference sequence). The CDR3 is CASSASGRAGNEQFF. DNA for the CDR3: TGTGCCAGCAGTGCGAGCGGGAGGGCCGGAAATGAGCAGTTCTTC.

The rearrangement links TRBV30 to TRBJ2-3, with 8 bases matching TRBD2. This CDR3 is 14 amino acids long. J lost 1 base, V lost 2 bases, and 2 bases had no gene match. Germline values: CDR1 GTSNPN, CDR2 SVGIG (reference sequence). In nucleotides, the CDR3 is TGTGCCTGGAGTCATAGCGGGGGCACAGATACGCAGTATTTT. Translated, it gives CAWSHSGGTDTQYF.

The genes are TRBV2 and TRBJ2-7; 9 positions agree with TRBD2. The CDR3 contains 17 residues. Looked up from germline, CDR1 is SNHLY and CDR2 is FYNNEI. Losses at the gene ends were 3 bases for V and 7 bases for J; bases not matched to a gene: 16. The CDR3 spells CASSDWASGNAGDEQYF. CDR3 DNA sequence: TGTGCCAGCAGTGACTGGGCTAGCGGGAACGCAGGGGATGAGCAGTACTTC.

This clone was detected once. The chain employs TRBV28 and TRBJ2-5; D may be TRBD2 (6 bases). This CDR3 comprises 15 residues. The V end was cut by 2 bases, the J end by 2 bases, with 12 bases between. Germline values: CDR1 MDHEN, CDR2 SYDVKM. The CDR3 protein is CASSLVGGDQETQYF. The CDR3 DNA is TGTGCCAGCAGTTTAGTGGGAGGCGATCAAGAGACCCAGTACTTC.

The chain recombines TRBV5-4 with TRBJ2-5; TRBD1 agrees at 7 bases. The CDR3 covers 14 residues. Germline CDR1 and CDR2: SGHNT and YYREEE (reference sequence). After removal of 0 bases from V and 2 bases from J, the junction contained 1 base not matched to a gene. The CDR3 sequence: CASSLGGQQETQYF. DNA of the CDR3: TGTGCCAGCAGCTTGGGGGGACAGCAAGAGACCCAGTACTTC.

The chain links TRBV11-3 to TRBJ2-1; 11 bases line up with TRBD2. CDR1 is SGHNT, CDR2 YENEEA, per germline. There are 13 residues in the CDR3. Trimming cost V 5 bases and J 9 bases; bases outside gene matches: 3. CDR3 region: CASSLSGRGEQFF. CDR3 coding DNA: TGTGCCAGCAGCCTTAGCGGGAGGGGTGAGCAGTTCTTC.